This T cell receptor (beta chain) was sequenced during a study of CD8 T cells in ankylosing spondylitis. Ten or more counts support this clonotype. As yet, its antigen is unknown. Making use of molecular barcodes, quantitative 5'-RACE generated TCR beta libraries. TCRdb independently ran MiXCR on the 5' RACE reads; one entry per CDR3 protein. The sample has 750,000 to 850,000 distinct CDR3 sequences; about 10% are singletons. The study's findings and limits: Seven to nine highly homologous variants made up a TCR beta motif, and this motif appeared characteristic of ankylosing spondylitis blood. Before this, some motif variants had been reported in reactive arthritis synovial fluid and blood.

The V gene's germline CDR1 is SNHLY and CDR2 FYNNEI. Trimming took 10 bases from V and 4 from J, leaving 17 bases between them. The CDR3 covers 14 residues. Input material: blood, either unsorted or a sorted T cell fraction (not recorded which). The TCR was taken from a male donor with ankylosing spondylitis. The chain is built from TRBV2 and TRBJ2-1; D may match TRBD1 or TRBD2 (5 bases each). The CDR3 sequence is CATIRDPNYNEQFF. CDR3 nucleotides: TGTGCCACCATACGGGACCCCAATTACAATGAGCAGTTCTTC.